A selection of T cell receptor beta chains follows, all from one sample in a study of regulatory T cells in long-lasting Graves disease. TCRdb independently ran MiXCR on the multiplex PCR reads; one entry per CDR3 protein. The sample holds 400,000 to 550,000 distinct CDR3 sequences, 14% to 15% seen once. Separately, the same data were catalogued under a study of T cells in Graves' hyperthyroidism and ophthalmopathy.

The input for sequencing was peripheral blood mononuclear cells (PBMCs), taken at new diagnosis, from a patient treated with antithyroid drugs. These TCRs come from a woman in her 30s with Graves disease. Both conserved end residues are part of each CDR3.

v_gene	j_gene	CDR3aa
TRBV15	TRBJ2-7	CATSRDRHPSYEQYF
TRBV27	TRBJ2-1	CASSLSVAGGGDEQFF
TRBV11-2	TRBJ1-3	CASSPTLYGASSGNTIYF
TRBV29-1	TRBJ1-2	CSGGAGLGYGYTF
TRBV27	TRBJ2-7	CASSFDRETYEQYF
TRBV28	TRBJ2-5	CASSLILQETQYF
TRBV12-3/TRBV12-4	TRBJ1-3	CASSLKQKSSGNTIYF
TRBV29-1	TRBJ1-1	CSVGQMNTEAFF
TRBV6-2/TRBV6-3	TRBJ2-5	CASNHGGGETQYF
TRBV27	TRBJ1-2	CASSLSGLSYYGYTF
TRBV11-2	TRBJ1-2	CASRRDGDYGYTF
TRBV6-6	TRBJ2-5	CASSYLTSGRARETQYF
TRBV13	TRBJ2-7	CASKQASSYEQYF
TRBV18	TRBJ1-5	CASSPSTLGTTGHQPQHF
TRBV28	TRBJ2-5	CASTPLAGEETQYF
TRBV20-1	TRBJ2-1	CSAETSGSSYNEQFF
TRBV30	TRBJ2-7	CAWSGGVSYEQYF
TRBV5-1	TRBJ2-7	CASSASDWEQYF
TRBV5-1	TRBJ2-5	CASSSGLPGETQYF
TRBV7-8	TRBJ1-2	CASSLDYYGYTF
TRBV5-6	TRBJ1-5	CASSFSTGRNQPQHF
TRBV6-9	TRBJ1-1	CASSYDRTEAFF
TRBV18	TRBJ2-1	CASSPSRGGPAYNEQFF
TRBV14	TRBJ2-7	CASSQLRQRESEQYF
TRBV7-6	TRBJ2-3	CASSLDRGGSTDTQYF
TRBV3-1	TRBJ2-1	CASSQGGYFIEQFF
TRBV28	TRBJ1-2	CASSLSGIYGYTF
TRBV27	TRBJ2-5	CASSGDRLGETQYF
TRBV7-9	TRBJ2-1	CASSLTGVGYRIAYNEQFF
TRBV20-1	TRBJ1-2	CSARHGRNYGYTF
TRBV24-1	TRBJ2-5	CATGAGGQETQYF
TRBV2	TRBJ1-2	CASSPTPYGYTF
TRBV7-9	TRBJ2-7	CASSSPDRPIYEQYF
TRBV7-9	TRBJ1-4	CASSLIGAGAGEKLFF
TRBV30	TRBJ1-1	CAWIRQRNTEAFF
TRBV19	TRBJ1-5	CASSPLTGGPFDAQHF
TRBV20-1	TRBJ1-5	CSAREDRVQPQHF
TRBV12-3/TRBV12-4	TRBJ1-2	CASSLAPDSIDTF
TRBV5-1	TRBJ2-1	CATTGETNEQFF
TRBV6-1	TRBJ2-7	CASRGVQYEQYF
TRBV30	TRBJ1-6	CAWSVRGGSPLHF
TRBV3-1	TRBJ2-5	CASSQLAGVRETQYF
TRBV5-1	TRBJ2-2	CASSRAGVARDTGELFF
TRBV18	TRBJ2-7	CASSPGALLRERSYEQYF
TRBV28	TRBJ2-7	CASSLEREGLHEQYF
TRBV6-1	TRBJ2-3	CASSLDRVGTTDTQYF
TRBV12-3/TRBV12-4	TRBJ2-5	CASMGDRAQETQYF
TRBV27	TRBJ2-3	CASATGTGFTDTQYF
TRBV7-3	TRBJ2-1	CASSSGGRWLDEQFF
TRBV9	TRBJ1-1	CASSVEAETVGTEAFF
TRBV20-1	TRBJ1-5	CSAREQLRSGNQPQHF
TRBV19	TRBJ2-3	CASSIMGSEDTQYF